The 17 T cell receptor beta chains in this list originate from one sample, sequenced in a study of identical twins. One entry per CDR3 protein results from TCRdb running MiXCR on the 5' RACE reads. The table shows approximately 240,000 distinct CDR3 sequences, with about 14% occurring only once. Sequencing input: memory (CD45RO+) T cells sorted from blood. The receptor set was obtained from a woman in her late teens or twenties in good health.

The chain's CDR3 is CASSYGAGGLAGQFF. CDR3 in DNA: TGTGCCAGCAGTTATGGGGCAGGGGGTTTAGCTGGGCAGTTCTTC. The chain recombines TRBV6-2 or TRBV6-3 with TRBJ2-1; 7 nucleotides line up with TRBD1. Germline V gene lookup returns CDR1 MNHEY and CDR2 SVGEGT. The CDR3 contains 15 residues. The ends lost 3 bases at V and 12 bases at J; junction bases unmatched: 14.

To note about this clonotype: A read error may account for a junction end that differs from germline. The chain combines TRBV2 with TRBJ1-1; D not resolved. CDR1 is SNHLY and CDR2 is FYNNEI in the germline V gene. This CDR3 is 17 amino acids long. The CDR3 DNA follows: TGTGCCAGCAGTGGAAAGACACCCCTGCGCCCGAACACTGAAGCTTCCTTT. Its translation is CASSGKTPLRPNTEASF.

The chain is built from TRBV20-1 and TRBJ2-3; 7 bases are shared with TRBD2. Germline V gene lookup returns CDR1 DFQATT and CDR2 SNEGSKA (reference sequence). CDR3 length: 15 amino acids. V shed 6 bases and J 1 base; nucleotides not matched to a gene: 10. Here the CDR3 DNA reads TGCAGTGCCCCTCGGGGGGTCCTCGGCACAGATACGCAGTATTTT. Translating gives CSAPRGVLGTDTQYF.

The V call is TRBV14, the J call TRBJ2-1; 9 bases map to TRBD1. Trimming took 7 bases from V and 8 from J; bases not matched to a gene: 6. Per the germline V gene, CDR1 is SGHDN and CDR2 is FVKESK. The CDR3 has 13 amino acids. CDR3 in amino acids: CASNRGRGDEQFF. DNA for the CDR3: TGTGCCAGCAACAGGGGGCGAGGGGATGAGCAGTTCTTC.

Only a few counts were recorded for this clonotype. The V gene is TRBV11-3, the J gene TRBJ2-1, with D maybe TRBD2 (6 bases). The CDR3 sequence is 14 residues long. CDR1 SGHNT and CDR2 YENEEA come from the germline V gene. V gave up 3 bases and J gave up 5 bases, with 11 bases separating them. The CDR3 spells CASSLGEVNNEQFF. In DNA, the CDR3 is TGTGCCAGCAGCTTGGGGGAGGTAAACAATGAGCAGTTCTTC.

V and J are TRBV12-3 or TRBV12-4 and TRBJ1-4; the match to TRBD1 covers 9 bases. CDR3 size: 14 residues. J gave up 7 bases and V 7 bases, and 7 bases lay outside the gene matches. CDR3 in amino acids: CASMDRGIGEKLFF. CDR3 coding DNA: TGTGCCAGCATGGACAGGGGAATTGGTGAAAAACTGTTTTTT.

A few counts support this clonotype. A read error may produce the germline difference seen at one junction end. The V gene is TRBV7-7, the J gene TRBJ2-1; TRBD2 matches 9 bases. CDR1 SSHAT and CDR2 FNYEAQ come from the germline V gene (reference sequence). The CDR3 spans 14 residues. CDR3 bases: TGTGCTAGCAGCCGCGGGGGGGCTCAGGGTGAGCAGTTCTTC. It codes for CASSRGGAQGEQFF.

Only a few counts were recorded for this clonotype. The rearrangement uses TRBV6-1 and TRBJ2-7, with 10 bases matching TRBD1. The CDR3 contains 16 residues. J gave up 0 bases and V 6 bases, and 8 bases lay outside the gene matches. The V gene's germline CDR1 is MNHNS and CDR2 SASEGT. CDR3 sequence (DNA): TGTGCCAGCAGCCCAGGCGGGACAGGGGCCTCCTACGAGCAGTACTTC. Residues: CASSPGGTGASYEQYF.

This clonotype was counted many times. DNA for the CDR3: TGCGCCAGCAGCCCCGGGACCGCAAGATCCTACGAGCAGTACTTC. Translation gives CASSPGTARSYEQYF. The chain is built from TRBV5-1 and TRBJ2-7; D possibly uses TRBD1 or TRBD2 (5 bases each). V lost 4 bases and J lost 1, with 15 bases in between. The V gene's germline CDR1 is SGHRS and CDR2 YFSETQ. The CDR3 extends over 15 amino acids.

The CDR3 region is CSARDRSGKETQYF. The CDR3 nucleotides are TGCAGTGCTAGAGACCGGTCGGGGAAAGAGACCCAGTACTTC. V and J are TRBV20-1 and TRBJ2-5; the D gene is possibly TRBD2 (5 bases). V was clipped by 0 bases and J by 3 bases, with 11 bases between them. The CDR3 covers 14 residues. CDR1 DFQATT and CDR2 SNEGSKA come from the germline V gene (reference sequence).

This clonotype was seen repeatedly, ten times or more. This chain joins TRBV5-1 and TRBJ2-2; D gene uncertain. Germline V gives CDR1 SGHRS, CDR2 YFSETQ. V lost 4 bases to trimming and J lost 5 bases, with 12 bases between them. The CDR3 is 14 residues long. The CDR3 here is CASSRTPETGELFF. The CDR3 DNA follows: TGCGCCAGCAGCCGAACCCCGGAGACCGGGGAGCTGTTTTTT.

This chain connects TRBV5-1 to TRBJ2-6; 8 bases map to TRBD2. There are 18 residues in the CDR3. Germline CDR1 reads SGHRS; CDR2 reads YFSETQ. Unmatched junction bases numbered 10, after V lost 1 base and J lost 4 bases. DNA of the CDR3: TGCGCCAGCAGCTTGAGGCCCCAGGGACTAGGAGGGGCCAACGTCCTGACTTTC. This sequence encodes CASSLRPQGLGGANVLTF.

This clonotype was seen a few times. This chain uses TRBV10-3 with TRBJ2-7; 7 bases align to TRBD1. Germline V CDR1 and CDR2: ENHRY, SYGVKD. CDR3 size: 17 residues. V gave up 1 base and J gave up 0 bases; unmatched junction bases: 9. This CDR3 is CAISELLTGQSSYEQYF. CDR3 DNA sequence: TGTGCCATCAGTGAGTTACTAACGGGACAGAGCTCCTACGAGCAGTACTTC.

This clonotype was detected a few times. The chain carries TRBV4-2 and TRBJ2-2; D remains ambiguous. CDR3 length: 12 amino acids. V was cut by 4 bases and J by 6 bases, with 6 bases left in between. Germline V lookup: CDR1 LGHNA, CDR2 YNFKEQ. CDR3 in amino acids: CASSPFAGELFF. The CDR3 bases are TGTGCCAGCAGCCCCTTTGCCGGGGAGCTGTTTTTT.

Only one count was recorded for this clonotype. This rearrangement joins TRBV19 to TRBJ2-3; D not resolved. Between the trimmed V and J ends, which lost 10 bases and 0 bases, there was a span of 11 bases. The germline CDR1 and CDR2 sequences are LNHDA and SQIVND (reference sequence). The CDR3 length is 13 residues. Here the CDR3 DNA reads TGTGCCACCCTTCTTACTAGCACAGATACGCAGTATTTT. Translation gives CATLLTSTDTQYF.

This clonotype was counted a few times. The chain carries TRBV28 and TRBJ1-1; D might be TRBD1 (6 bases). The germline CDR1 and CDR2 sequences are MDHEN and SYDVKM. This CDR3 region has 15 residues. Trimming removed 4 bases at V and 3 bases at J, with 15 bases between. Here the CDR3 reads CASSSQGEADTEAFF. In DNA form, the CDR3 reads TGTGCCAGCAGTTCACAGGGAGAGGCGGACACTGAAGCTTTCTTT. The full variable domain, completed using reference TRBV28 and TRBJ1-1, is DVKVTQSSRYLVKRTGEKVFLECVQDMDHENMFWYRQDPGLGLRLIYFSYDVKMKEKGDIPEGYSVSREKKERFSLILESASTNQTSMYLCASSSQGEADTEAFFGQGTRLTVV.

The chain combines TRBV12-3 or TRBV12-4 with TRBJ2-1; TRBD2 agrees at 12 bases. The CDR3 is 19 amino acids. Losses at the gene ends were 5 bases for V and 4 bases for J; bases not matched to a gene: 15. CDR3 sequence (DNA): TGTGCCAGCAGTGCCGGGGCGGGACTAGCGGGCCCGCCTTACAATGAGCAGTTCTTC. Its protein product is CASSAGAGLAGPPYNEQFF.